This note documents a single T cell receptor beta chain sequence. The antigen is not known. This CDR3 has 15 residues. Germline V gives CDR1 KGHSH, CDR2 LQKENI. The V segment lost 6 bases and the J segment 0 bases; nucleotides outside the gene matches: 4. The data originate from a study of cytomegalovirus exposure and HLA in healthy donors. Amplification used 60 Vbeta primers and 13 Jbeta primers. Clones were sequenced by immunoSEQ multiplex PCR, and TCRdb holds only the in-frame ones, with some missing. The table shows about 130,000 clones, with approximately 79% occurring only once. General study points: Most TCRs appeared rarely, but some public TCRs recurred in many donors.

The sequence was collected from a young man in good health and CMV-seropositive. Sequencing was performed on PBMCs. This chain links TRBV18 with TRBJ2-7; 11 bases match TRBD2. The CDR3 here is CASSPGLAGSYEQYF. DNA for the CDR3: TGTGCCAGCTCCCCCGGACTAGCGGGCTCCTACGAGCAGTACTTC.